The next 31 T cell receptor beta chains were all read from a single sample in a study of blood T cell repertoires in COVID-19 (dated by TCRdb to the early 2020s). Receptor libraries were prepared by the immunoSEQ multiplex PCR assay. TCRdb limited this immuneACCESS table to in-frame rearrangements with V and J called. A share of clones is missing; checked studies link under half to unresolved V genes, and the rest is unexplained. Recorded for this sample are around 330,000 clones; 90% of them occurred a single time. The ten largest clones take up 2.6% of the sample. The material sequenced was PBMCs or T cells enriched from blood (not recorded which). These receptors all come from a man in his 60s who had recovered from COVID-19.

To note about this clone: The sample has other DNA sequences that encode this CDR3 too. This chain links TRBV7-9 with TRBJ2-5; TRBD2 aligns across 8 bases. The J segment lost 2 bases and the V segment lost 5 bases, leaving 4 bases of the junction unmatched. This CDR3 is built from 14 residues. The germline V gene encodes CDR1 SEHNR and CDR2 FQNEAQ (reference sequence). CDR3 in amino acids: CASSLSGVQETQYF. CDR3 DNA sequence: TGTGCCAGCAGCCTTAGCGGGGTACAAGAGACCCAGTACTTC.

The rearrangement joins TRBV25-1 to TRBJ1-4; D might be TRBD1 (6 bases). Trimming took 5 bases from V and 0 from J, leaving 10 bases between them. Germline V gives CDR1 MGHDK, CDR2 SYGVNS. The CDR3 is 15 amino acids. The CDR3 protein is CASSKDSATNEKLFF. For the CDR3, the DNA is TGTGCCAGCAGTAAGGACAGCGCAACTAATGAAAAACTGTTTTTT. Looking up the rest from reference TRBV25-1 and TRBJ1-4 gives the full variable domain: EADIYQTPRYLVIGTGKKITLECSQTMGHDKMYWYQQDPGMELHLIHYSYGVNSTEKGDLSSESTVSRIRTEHFPLTLESARPSHTSQYLCASSKDSATNEKLFFGSGTQLSVL.

This sequence joins TRBV9 and TRBJ2-1; the match to TRBD2 covers 8 bases. The V and J ends lost 3 bases and 3 bases, in that order; junction bases with no gene match: 5. The CDR3 runs to 15 residues. Germline V lookup: CDR1 SGDLS, CDR2 YYNGEE. The CDR3 loop reads CASSDAGTSYNEQFF. CDR3 nucleotide sequence: TGTGCCAGCAGCGACGCCGGGACTAGCTACAATGAGCAGTTCTTC.

The chain is built from TRBV6-5 and TRBJ2-7; 9 nucleotides match TRBD1. Looked up from germline, CDR1 is MNHEY and CDR2 is SVGAGI. The CDR3 runs to 15 residues. Trimming took 4 bases from V and 5 from J; bases not matched to a gene: 9. The DNA for the CDR3 is TGTGCCAGCAGTTCGGGACAGGGATCCACCCACGAGCAGTACTTC. Its protein is CASSSGQGSTHEQYF.

This chain links TRBV7-9 with TRBJ2-2, with 9 bases that match TRBD1. V trimming: 1 base; J trimming: 2 bases; junction bases outside the gene matches: 2. The CDR3 has 16 amino acids. The germline CDR1 and CDR2 sequences are SEHNR and FQNEAQ (reference sequence). This CDR3 is CASSLGQGVNTGELFF. The CDR3 DNA reads TGTGCCAGCAGCTTAGGACAGGGGGTTAACACCGGGGAGCTGTTTTTT.

V and J are TRBV6-1 and TRBJ1-3; 7 bases fit TRBD1. The length of the CDR3 is 16 residues. Trimming took 2 bases from V and 4 from J; bases not matched to a gene: 8. Germline V gene data show CDR1 as MNHNS and CDR2 as SASEGT. DNA for the CDR3: TGTGCCAGCAGTGAATTTGCCTCAGGGGGGGGAAACACCATATATTTT. It is translated as CASSEFASGGGNTIYF.

This sequence joins TRBV13 and TRBJ2-7; D is possibly TRBD1 (6 bases). Germline CDR1 PRHDT, CDR2 FYEKMQ (reference sequence). V lost 6 bases, J lost 4 bases, and 16 bases lay in between. The CDR3 loop spans 14 amino acids. CDR3 protein: CASRGAGTHYEQYF. CDR3 bases: TGTGCCAGCAGAGGCGCCGGGACACATTACGAGCAGTACTTC. The variable domain in full, completed from reference TRBV13 and TRBJ2-7, reads AAGVIQSPRHLIKEKRETATLKCYPIPRHDTVYWYQQGPGQDPQFLISFYEKMQSDKGSIPDRFSAQQFSDYHSELNMSSLELGDSALYFCASRGAGTHYEQYFGPGTRLTVT.

The chain uses TRBV5-8 and TRBJ2-7; weak D call: TRBD2 (8 bases). The germline CDR1 and CDR2 sequences are SGHTS and YDEGEE. CDR3 length: 13 residues. V was shortened by 2 bases and J by 6 bases, with 12 bases between the two germline ends. The CDR3: CASSFGRGREQYF. The CDR3 DNA follows: TGTGCCAGCAGCTTCGGGAGGGGGCGCGAGCAGTACTTC.

V and J are TRBV6-2 or TRBV6-3 and TRBJ2-1; the D gene is possibly TRBD2 (6 bases). The CDR3 is 16 residues long. CDR1 and CDR2 from the germline V gene are MNHEY and SVGEGT. V lost 2 bases to trimming and J lost 7 bases, with 18 bases between them. The CDR3 bases are TGTGCCAGCAGTTACCCCGTTGGGGGTCGGGAGAATGAGCAGTTCTTC. This encodes CASSYPVGGRENEQFF.

The chain is built from TRBV29-1 and TRBJ2-5; TRBD1 aligns across 8 bases. The trim removed 3 bases at V and 4 bases at J, leaving 1 base unmatched. Germline V gene data show CDR1 as SQVTM and CDR2 as ANQGSEA. CDR3 length: 12 amino acids. CDR3 in amino acids: CSVDRGPETQYF. CDR3 coding DNA: TGCAGCGTTGACAGGGGGCCAGAGACCCAGTACTTC.

The J gene is TRBJ1-2, the V gene TRBV7-8; D is unclear. Germline V CDR1 and CDR2: SGHVS, FQNEAQ. This CDR3 has 16 amino acids. V lost 6 bases, J lost 1 base, and 18 bases lay in between. CDR3 sequence: CASRPASGEGNYGYTF. The CDR3 DNA is TGTGCCAGCAGGCCAGCATCCGGGGAGGGTAACTATGGCTACACCTTC. Drawing the rest from reference TRBV7-8 and TRBJ1-2, the complete variable domain is GAGVSQSPRYKVAKRGQDVALRCDPISGHVSLFWYQQALGQGPEFLTYFQNEAQLDKSGLPSDRFFAERPEGSVSTLKIQRTQQEDSAVYLCASRPASGEGNYGYTFGSGTRLTVV.

This clone showed up just a few times. V is TRBV2 and J is TRBJ2-2, with 7 bases that match TRBD1. The CDR3 length is 14 residues. V shed 9 bases and J 0 bases; nucleotides not matched to a gene: 4. CDR1 and CDR2 from the germline V gene are SNHLY and FYNNEI. The CDR3 DNA is TGTGCCAGAAACAGGGGCCCGAACACCGGGGAGCTGTTTTTT. Protein: CARNRGPNTGELFF.

The chain couples TRBV28 to TRBJ1-3, with 7 nucleotides matching TRBD1. V shed 7 bases and J 0 bases; nucleotides not matched to a gene: 3. From germline, CDR1 is MDHEN and CDR2 SYDVKM. The CDR3 has 14 amino acids. The CDR3 reads CASTPGGSGNTIYF. CDR3 DNA: TGTGCCAGCACGCCAGGGGGCTCTGGAAACACCATATATTTT.

In regard to this clone: Other DNA sequences within the sample encode an identical CDR3. This chain uses TRBV29-1 with TRBJ1-1; 8 nucleotides agree with TRBD1. Per the germline V gene, CDR1 is SQVTM and CDR2 is ANQGSEA. V was clipped by 6 bases and J by 2 bases; unmatched bases: 5. There are 13 residues in the CDR3. In DNA form, the CDR3 reads TGCAGCGTGGGGACAGGTACTAACACTGAAGCTTTCTTT. The encoded protein is CSVGTGTNTEAFF.

The chain carries TRBV18 and TRBJ1-1; D perhaps matches TRBD1 (6 bases). The germline V and J ends were trimmed by 1 base and 6 bases, with 12 bases remaining between them. This CDR3 has 14 amino acids. Germline-derived CDR1 and CDR2 are KGHSH and LQKENI. CDR3 sequence: CASSPRGLYAEAFF. The DNA of the CDR3 is TGTGCCAGCTCACCACGGGGGCTCTACGCTGAAGCTTTCTTT.

In its sample, this clone was seen once. The chain couples TRBV5-8 to TRBJ1-5, with 7 nucleotides matching TRBD1. Germline CDR1 and CDR2: SGHTS and YDEGEE. The CDR3 totals 14 residues. Trimming cost V 0 bases and J 4 bases; bases outside gene matches: 1. DNA of the CDR3: TGTGCCAGCAGCTTGGGGACAGGAAATCAGCCCCAGCATTTT. It translates to CASSLGTGNQPQHF.

The CDR3 region is CAISESWPGSPKEQFF. DNA for the CDR3: TGTGCCATCAGTGAGTCATGGCCAGGATCCCCCAAAGAGCAGTTCTTC. The chain employs TRBV10-3 and TRBJ2-1; D unclear. Looked up from germline, CDR1 is ENHRY and CDR2 is SYGVKD. V was shortened by 0 bases and J by 10 bases, with 19 bases between the two germline ends. CDR3 length: 16 residues.

The CDR3 nucleotides read TGTGCCAGCAGCGTGGAGGGGAGCTCTGGAAACACCATATATTTT. It encodes CASSVEGSSGNTIYF. This chain joins TRBV9 and TRBJ1-3, with D tentatively TRBD1 (5 bases). Germline V lookup: CDR1 SGDLS, CDR2 YYNGEE. There are 15 residues in the CDR3. Trimming took 2 bases from V and 0 from J, leaving 9 bases between them.

The sample holds one count of this clone. The rearrangement links TRBV27 to TRBJ1-4, with 8 bases that match TRBD1. Germline V CDR1 and CDR2: MNHEY, SMNVEV (reference sequence). The CDR3 is 14 amino acids. The ends lost 6 bases at V and 4 bases at J; junction bases unmatched: 4. The CDR3 region is CASRSTGVNEKLFF. The DNA of the CDR3 is TGTGCCAGCAGGTCGACAGGGGTTAATGAAAAACTGTTTTTT.

This chain connects TRBV4-3 to TRBJ2-7; 8 positions agree with TRBD2. J lost 3 bases, V lost 0 bases, and 4 bases had no gene match. This CDR3 is built from 15 residues. Looked up from germline, CDR1 is LGHNA and CDR2 is YSLEER. The CDR3 DNA follows: TGCGCCAGCAGCCAAGATAGGACTAGCTTCTACGAGCAGTACTTC. It translates to CASSQDRTSFYEQYF.

The chain employs TRBV28 and TRBJ1-2; no clear D. V was shortened by 6 bases and J by 1 base, with 18 bases between the two germline ends. The CDR3 covers 16 residues. Looked up from germline, CDR1 is MDHEN and CDR2 is SYDVKM. CDR3 protein: CASSLSTQLVNYGYTF. The CDR3 DNA reads as TGTGCCAGCAGCCTAAGTACCCAACTTGTTAACTATGGCTACACCTTC.

The V and J genes are TRBV30 and TRBJ2-5; D is unclear. V was shortened by 0 bases and J by 6 bases, with 11 bases between the two germline ends. The CDR3 has 13 residues. The germline gives CDR1 GTSNPN, CDR2 SVGIG (reference sequence). DNA of the CDR3: TGTGCCTGGAGTGTTGGAGTGGGTCAGACCCAGTACTTC. This translates into CAWSVGVGQTQYF.

The V and J genes are TRBV7-8 and TRBJ1-5; D uncertain. Germline V lookup: CDR1 SGHVS, CDR2 FQNEAQ. Trimming pared 5 bases from V and 7 bases from J, leaving 21 bases between. The CDR3 is made up of 16 amino acids. CDR3 sequence reads: CASSVTGLLSSQPQHF. CDR3 DNA: TGTGCCAGCAGCGTGACCGGACTATTGTCGTCACAGCCCCAGCATTTT.

This chain connects TRBV6-1 to TRBJ2-1, with TRBD2 identical over 15 bases. This CDR3 region has 17 residues. V lost 3 bases to trimming and J lost 6 bases; unmatched junction nucleotides: 6. Germline V lookup: CDR1 MNHNS, CDR2 SASEGT. The CDR3 protein is CASSDYGTSGRSNEQFF. The DNA of the CDR3 is TGTGCCAGCAGTGACTACGGGACTAGCGGGAGGAGCAATGAGCAGTTCTTC.

This chain uses TRBV19 with TRBJ1-2; tentatively, D is TRBD1 (5 bases). The CDR3 loop spans 13 amino acids. Trimming shortened V by 3 bases and J by 4 bases, and 9 bases separated the two germline ends. Germline V lookup: CDR1 LNHDA, CDR2 SQIVND (reference sequence). CDR3 sequence: CASSIDRSYGYTF. In nucleotides, the CDR3 is TGTGCCAGTAGTATCGACAGAAGCTATGGCTACACCTTC.

The chain employs TRBV27 and TRBJ1-5, with TRBD1 identical over 9 bases. CDR1 is MNHEY, CDR2 SMNVEV, per germline (reference sequence). This CDR3 has 15 residues. V gave up 5 bases and J gave up 6 bases; unmatched junction bases: 8. The CDR3 reads CASSLGTGRGQPQHF. CDR3 coding DNA: TGTGCCAGCAGTCTCGGGACAGGGCGCGGTCAGCCCCAGCATTTT.

The chain joins TRBV5-1 to TRBJ1-1, with 9 bases lining up with TRBD1. This CDR3 contains 15 residues. Looked up from germline, CDR1 is SGHRS and CDR2 is YFSETQ. The trim removed 7 bases at V and 5 bases at J, leaving 12 bases unmatched. The CDR3 coding sequence is TGCGCCAGCCAACAGGGGGCGTTTTCGATGACTGAAGCTTTCTTT. Amino acids: CASQQGAFSMTEAFF. Full variable domain (outside the CDR3, taken from reference TRBV5-1 and TRBJ1-1): KAGVTQTPRYLIKTRGQQVTLSCSPISGHRSVSWYQQTPGQGLQFLFEYFSETQRNKGNFPGRFSGRQFSNSRSEMNVSTLELGDSALYLCASQQGAFSMTEAFFGQGTRLTVV.

CDR3 sequence: CASSPRRGGWTKNIQYF. The CDR3 nucleotides are TGTGCCAGCAGCCCACGGCGAGGGGGATGGACCAAAAACATTCAGTACTTC. The J gene is TRBJ2-4, the V gene TRBV21-1; no check of the table's D call, TRBD1, against the DNA was made. TRBV21-1 corresponds to a pseudogene. This CDR3 has 17 amino acids.

In nucleotides, the CDR3 is TGTGCCAGCACGTTGACGACAGGAGCTAACTATGGCTACACCTTC. Protein: CASTLTTGANYGYTF. V gene TRBV6-6 combines with J gene TRBJ1-2; tentative D call: TRBD1 (6 bases). V shed 7 bases and J shed 0 bases, with 15 bases lying between them. Germline-derived CDR1 and CDR2 are MNHNY and SVGAGI (reference sequence). The CDR3 is made up of 15 amino acids.

The chain joins TRBV27 to TRBJ1-4; TRBD1 agrees at 9 bases. CDR3 size: 17 residues. The V gene's germline CDR1 is MNHEY and CDR2 SMNVEV (reference sequence). Trimming removed 6 bases from V and 5 bases from J; junction bases left unmatched: 13. CDR3 protein: CASRTTQTGTGNEKLFF. CDR3 nucleotide sequence: TGTGCCAGCAGAACCACCCAAACCGGGACAGGGAATGAAAAACTGTTTTTT. Full variable domain (missing parts from reference TRBV27 and TRBJ1-4): EAQVTQNPRYLITVTGKKLTVTCSQNMNHEYMSWYRQDPGLGLRQIYYSMNVEVTDKGDVPEGYKVSRKEKRNFPLILESPSPNQTSLYFCASRTTQTGTGNEKLFFGSGTQLSVL.

The V call is TRBV21-1, the J call TRBJ2-1; the table's TRBD1 call for D was not verified on the DNA. TRBV21-1 is designated a pseudogene. The CDR3 sequence is 14 residues long. The CDR3 sequence: CARHRVSSYNEQFF. In DNA, the CDR3 is TGTGCCAGGCACAGGGTTAGCTCCTACAATGAGCAGTTCTTC.